These 6 T cell receptor beta chains were sequenced from one sample in a study of human T cells and chemical hapten exposure. MiXCR, applied by TCRdb to the RACE reads, yields one record per CDR3 protein. The sample has over 70,000 distinct CDR3 sequences; 7.5% to 9.5% are singletons. Regarding time point: patch test 2, 6 weeks after DPC sensitization. As for treatment: therapeutic diphenylcyclopropenone sensitization with weekly scalp DPC. This specimen consisted of whole blood, obtained in connection with sensitization to the hapten diphenylcyclopropenone (DPC). These receptors originate from a woman aged 45-65 years with alopecia areata. Some clones in this sample may be carry-over from other donors' samples.

This chain connects TRBV20-1 to TRBJ1-4, with 7 nucleotides matching TRBD1. CDR1 and CDR2 (germline): DFQATT, SNEGSKA (reference sequence). There are 15 residues in the CDR3. The ends lost 3 bases at V and 5 bases at J; junction bases unmatched: 9. The CDR3 DNA reads TGCAGTGCTAGGGACTTTACAGGGGAAAATGAAAAACTGTTTTTT. Protein sequence: CSARDFTGENEKLFF.

The genes are TRBV11-2 and TRBJ2-6; no definite D call. V gave up 5 bases and J gave up 0 bases, with 17 bases separating them. The CDR3 spans 18 residues. Germline V lookup: CDR1 SGHAT, CDR2 FQNNGV. CDR3 amino acids: CASSPTPGRSSGANVLTF. The CDR3 DNA sequence: TGTGCCAGCAGCCCGACGCCCGGACGGAGCTCTGGGGCCAACGTCCTGACTTTC.

This clonotype appeared a few times. The chain couples TRBV5-6 to TRBJ1-1, with 9 positions matching TRBD1. Germline V gives CDR1 SGHDT, CDR2 YYEEEE. This CDR3 is 17 amino acids long. V dropped 0 bases and J dropped 2; count of bases not matched to a gene: 8. The CDR3 reads CASSLARDRARNTEAFF. CDR3 sequence (DNA): TGTGCCAGCAGCTTGGCCCGGGACAGGGCTCGTAACACTGAAGCTTTCTTT.

This clonotype has at least ten counts. The V call is TRBV28, the J call TRBJ1-4; no clear D gene. CDR3 size: 14 residues. Germline CDR1 and CDR2: MDHEN and SYDVKM. The V and J ends lost 4 bases and 5 bases respectively, with 11 bases between them. DNA for the CDR3: TGTGCCAGCAGTTCCCGGGCCCTAAATGAAAAACTGTTTTTT. Translation: CASSSRALNEKLFF.

This clonotype was counted only a few times. The chain combines TRBV30 with TRBJ1-6; D might be TRBD1 (6 bases). The CDR3 totals 13 residues. Trimming left V 3 bases short and J 3 bases short, with 6 bases between. Germline CDR1 is GTSNPN and CDR2 is SVGIG (reference sequence). The CDR3 sequence: CAWRTGYNSPLHF. CDR3 coding DNA: TGTGCCTGGAGGACAGGCTATAATTCACCCCTCCACTTT.

This clonotype occurred many times. The gene calls are TRBV29-1 and TRBJ1-1; a possible D gene is TRBD1 (6 bases). Germline V gives CDR1 SQVTM, CDR2 ANQGSEA. The CDR3 runs 8 residues. Trimming left V 6 bases short and J 10 bases short, with 6 bases between. The DNA of the CDR3 is TGCAGCGTCAGGGGAGCTTTCTTT. It encodes CSVRGAFF.